This TCR beta chain originates from a study of blood T cells in healthy people across ages. The study's findings and limits: It was not possible, with unsorted PBMCs, to conclusively compare naive and antigen-experienced cells.

This clonotype was picked up many times. Its antigen is unidentified. V lost 5 bases and J lost 14; bases outside the gene matches: 7. Germline CDR1 and CDR2: KGHDR and SFDVKD. The CDR3 is 13 amino acids. For the second PCR, which ran for roughly 6 to 12 cycles, a sample-barcoded 5' primer and a J-beta primer mix were used. TCRdb processed the 5' RACE reads anew with MiXCR; each CDR3 protein has one entry. The sample holds approximately 810,000 distinct CDR3 sequences, 25% to 30% seen once. The sequence came from a woman older than 75 in good health. This chain links TRBV24-1 with TRBJ2-6, with 8 positions matching TRBD1. Sequences were obtained from blood. Here the CDR3 reads CATSADRVGILTF. The CDR3, as DNA: TGTGCCACCAGTGCGGACAGGGTGGGGATCCTGACTTTC.